Following are 22 T cell receptor beta chains from one sample sequenced in a study of blood T cell repertoires in COVID-19 (dated by TCRdb to the early 2020s). The receptor library was made with the immunoSEQ multiplex PCR assay. Held by TCRdb, this immuneACCESS table contains in-frame sequences only and omits some clones. Under half of the omission traces to an unresolved V gene where checked; the cause of the rest is unknown. In this sample the table shows tens of thousands of clones, 88% of which occur a single time. The ten largest clones add up to approximately 8.4% of the sample. Specimen: peripheral blood. The source is a man over 45 with acute or convalescent COVID-19.

This clone was detected once. J is TRBJ1-1 and V is TRBV7-3, with D hard to call. Trimming removed 5 bases at V and 2 bases at J, with 12 bases between. CDR1 and CDR2 from the germline V gene are SGHTA and FQGTGA. CDR3 length: 14 residues. This CDR3 reads CASSDRGGNTEAFF. CDR3 DNA: TGTGCCAGCAGCGACCGAGGCGGAAACACTGAAGCTTTCTTT.

The chain's CDR3 is CASSPDGGTEAFF. The DNA for the CDR3 is TGTGCCAGCAGTCCGGACGGGGGGACTGAAGCTTTCTTT. This rearrangement joins TRBV12-3 or TRBV12-4 to TRBJ1-1, with a weak D call TRBD1 (5 bases). The V end lost 5 bases, the J end lost 5 bases, and 12 bases lay between the germline ends. This CDR3 contains 13 residues.

The gene calls are TRBV19 and TRBJ1-6, with 8 bases fitting TRBD1. There are 15 residues in the CDR3. Germline V gene data show CDR1 as LNHDA and CDR2 as SQIVND (reference sequence). The V and J ends lost 5 bases and 7 bases, in that order; junction bases with no gene match: 7. CDR3 sequence: CASSVGRGPNSPLHF. CDR3 coding DNA: TGTGCCAGTAGTGTTGGCAGGGGGCCAAATTCACCCCTCCACTTT.

This chain uses TRBV5-1 with TRBJ2-3; possible D gene TRBD1, 6 bases. Trimming removed 4 bases from V and 2 bases from J, with 11 bases in between. CDR1 and CDR2 from the germline V gene are SGHRS and YFSETQ. The CDR3 extends over 14 amino acids. The CDR3 region is CASSPGAFTDTQYF. CDR3 bases: TGCGCCAGCAGCCCAGGGGCCTTCACAGATACGCAGTATTTT.

The chain couples TRBV18 to TRBJ1-2, with TRBD1 as a possible D gene (5 bases). This CDR3 is built from 13 residues. Trimming pared 2 bases from V and 7 bases from J, leaving 11 bases between. Germline CDR1 reads KGHSH; CDR2 reads LQKENI. Here the CDR3 reads CASSPTTDSGYTF. CDR3 nucleotide sequence: TGTGCCAGCTCACCAACGACAGACTCTGGCTACACCTTC.

The CDR3 sequence: CASHQGDNEKLFF. The CDR3 DNA sequence: TGTGCCAGCCACCAGGGTGACAATGAAAAACTGTTTTTT. This chain connects TRBV6-5 to TRBJ1-4; D possibly corresponds to TRBD1 (5 bases). V gave up 8 bases and J gave up 5 bases, with 12 bases separating them. CDR1 and CDR2 (germline): MNHEY, SVGAGI. The CDR3 has 13 amino acids.

The V and J genes are TRBV10-1 and TRBJ1-1; possible D gene TRBD1, 5 bases. CDR1 WNHNN and CDR2 SYGVQD come from the germline V gene (reference sequence). V lost 3 bases, J lost 5 bases, and 13 bases lay in between. The CDR3 is 14 residues long. The CDR3 sequence: CASSESGGRTEAFF. As DNA, the CDR3 is TGCGCCAGCAGTGAATCTGGGGGGAGAACTGAAGCTTTCTTT.

The chain uses TRBV3-1 (or the pseudogene TRBV3-2) and TRBJ2-3; 9 bases are shared with TRBD1. V lost 4 bases to trimming and J lost 6 bases; unmatched junction nucleotides: 8. The germline gives CDR1 LGHDT, CDR2 YNNKEL (reference sequence). The CDR3 totals 15 residues. The CDR3 sequence: CASSLGQGNVDTQYF. CDR3 nucleotide sequence: TGTGCCAGCAGCCTAGGACAGGGGAATGTGGATACGCAGTATTTT.

This chain joins TRBV7-2 and TRBJ1-5; D might be TRBD1 (6 bases). Germline V lookup: CDR1 SGHTA, CDR2 FQGNSA. With 5 bases removed from V and 2 bases from J, the gap between germline ends came to 22 bases. The CDR3 extends over 18 amino acids. CDR3 loop: CASSLTSGTQGGNQPQHF. The CDR3 DNA reads as TGTGCCAGCAGCCTTACCTCCGGGACACAGGGTGGCAATCAGCCCCAGCATTTT.

The V gene is TRBV15, the J gene TRBJ2-1, with D perhaps matching TRBD2 (5 bases). Germline assignment: CDR1 LNHNV and CDR2 YYDKDF (reference sequence). V lost 1 base to trimming and J lost 0 bases, with 7 bases between them. There are 15 residues in the CDR3. The CDR3 bases are TGTGCCACCAGCAGAGGTGGGAGCTCCTACAATGAGCAGTTCTTC. Its protein product is CATSRGGSSYNEQFF.

The chain joins TRBV7-8 to TRBJ2-1, with 8 bases that match TRBD1. Germline V CDR1 and CDR2: SGHVS, FQNEAQ. The CDR3 covers 15 residues. V was pared by 6 bases and J by 5 bases, with 9 bases of the junction left unmatched. The CDR3 coding sequence is TGTGCCAGCAGTTTCACAGGGGGAAGGGACAATGAGCAGTTCTTC. It encodes CASSFTGGRDNEQFF.

The chain combines TRBV7-2 with TRBJ2-5; 8 nucleotides match TRBD1. The CDR3 spans 16 residues. Germline trimming cut 1 base from V and 2 bases from J; bases unmatched to any gene: 6. Germline V CDR1 and CDR2: SGHTA, FQGNSA. The CDR3 sequence is CASSLVAGGHQETQYF. The CDR3 nucleotides read TGTGCCAGCAGCTTAGTGGCAGGGGGCCATCAAGAGACCCAGTACTTC.

CDR3 sequence (DNA): TGTGCCAGCAGTCAAGGGGGTCCCACTGAAGCTTTCTTT. Its translation: CASSQGGPTEAFF. This chain uses TRBV12-3 or TRBV12-4 with TRBJ1-1, with D perhaps matching TRBD1 (6 bases). This CDR3 comprises 13 residues. Trimming left V 5 bases short and J 4 bases short, with 11 bases between.

The V call is TRBV6-5, the J call TRBJ1-5; D unresolved. CDR1 MNHEY and CDR2 SVGAGI come from the germline V gene. V lost 6 bases and J 2 bases, leaving 11 bases between the germline ends. The CDR3 spans 14 residues. DNA for the CDR3: TGTGCCAGCAGCCCGAAGAGGGGCAATCAGCCCCAGCATTTT. Its translation is CASSPKRGNQPQHF.

The rearrangement links TRBV5-5 to TRBJ2-1; TRBD1 matches 9 bases. V lost 0 bases, J lost 9 bases, and 13 bases stayed unmatched. The length of the CDR3 is 17 residues. CDR1 SGHKS and CDR2 YYEKEE come from the germline V gene (reference sequence). The CDR3 DNA sequence: TGTGCCAGCAGCTTGGCCGGAGACAGGGGGTATAAGGTTGAGCAGTTCTTC. Amino acid sequence: CASSLAGDRGYKVEQFF.

The chain uses TRBV11-2 and TRBJ1-2; D ambiguous. CDR1 and CDR2 (germline): SGHAT, FQNNGV. With 4 bases removed from V and 8 bases from J, the gap between germline ends came to 14 bases. This CDR3 comprises 13 residues. CDR3 in amino acids: CASSSAGSRGYTF. The CDR3 nucleotides are TGTGCCAGCAGCTCTGCGGGGTCTCGGGGCTACACCTTC.

J is TRBJ2-3 and V is TRBV28; TRBD1 might be the D (5 bases). In germline, CDR1 is MDHEN, CDR2 SYDVKM. This CDR3 region has 15 residues. Trimming took 7 bases from V and 0 from J, leaving 14 bases between them. This CDR3 is CASNLGHASTDTQYF. The CDR3 coding sequence is TGTGCCAGCAATCTTGGACACGCTAGCACAGATACGCAGTATTTT.

This clone appeared once. The gene calls are TRBV19 and TRBJ2-3, with D perhaps TRBD2 (6 bases). The germline V and J ends were trimmed by 5 bases and 2 bases, with 20 bases remaining between them. CDR1 LNHDA and CDR2 SQIVND come from the germline V gene (reference sequence). The CDR3 covers 17 residues. CDR3 protein: CASSAGWIRGATDTQYF. CDR3 coding DNA: TGTGCCAGTAGTGCGGGGTGGATACGGGGTGCCACAGATACGCAGTATTTT. The variable domain in full, with the rest retrieved from reference TRBV19 and TRBJ2-3, is DGGITQSPKYLFRKEGQNVTLSCEQNLNHDAMYWYRQDPGQGLRLIYYSQIVNDFQKGDIAEGYSVSREKKESFPLTVTSAQKNPTAFYLCASSAGWIRGATDTQYFGPGTRLTVL.

Only a few counts were recorded for this clone. V and J are TRBV6-5 and TRBJ2-1; a possible D gene is TRBD2 (6 bases). This CDR3 is built from 15 residues. In germline, CDR1 is MNHEY, CDR2 SVGAGI. The V gene lost 6 bases and the J gene lost 0 bases, with 12 bases spanning the gap. The CDR3 reads CASRSSGGSYNEQFF. The CDR3 nucleotides are TGTGCCAGCAGATCATCCGGGGGCTCCTACAATGAGCAGTTCTTC.

V usage is TRBV3-1 (or the pseudogene TRBV3-2) and J usage is TRBJ2-3; TRBD1 might be the D (6 bases). Germline CDR1 reads LGHDT; CDR2 reads YNNKEL (reference sequence). The ends were cut back, 4 bases at V and 2 bases at J, with 13 bases in the middle. CDR3 length equals 15 residues. The CDR3: CASSPNGQSTDTQYF. Here the CDR3 DNA reads TGTGCCAGCAGCCCTAACGGACAGTCCACAGATACGCAGTATTTT.

The genes are TRBV18 and TRBJ1-5; possibly TRBD1 for D (6 bases). V dropped 4 bases and J dropped 4 bases, with 11 bases sitting between them. CDR1 is KGHSH, CDR2 LQKENI, per germline. This CDR3 has 14 residues. CDR3 sequence (DNA): TGTGCCAGCTCACTGACAGGAGTGAATCAGCCCCAGCATTTT. This gives the protein CASSLTGVNQPQHF.

The rearrangement joins TRBV29-1 to TRBJ1-4; 7 bases are shared with TRBD1. The CDR3 is made up of 13 amino acids. V dropped 5 bases and J dropped 8; count of bases not matched to a gene: 8. Germline lookup yields CDR1 SQVTM and CDR2 ANQGSEA. The CDR3 DNA reads TGCAGCGTTCGACAGGGTCGAGGGGAAAAACTGTTTTTT. Translated, it gives CSVRQGRGEKLFF.